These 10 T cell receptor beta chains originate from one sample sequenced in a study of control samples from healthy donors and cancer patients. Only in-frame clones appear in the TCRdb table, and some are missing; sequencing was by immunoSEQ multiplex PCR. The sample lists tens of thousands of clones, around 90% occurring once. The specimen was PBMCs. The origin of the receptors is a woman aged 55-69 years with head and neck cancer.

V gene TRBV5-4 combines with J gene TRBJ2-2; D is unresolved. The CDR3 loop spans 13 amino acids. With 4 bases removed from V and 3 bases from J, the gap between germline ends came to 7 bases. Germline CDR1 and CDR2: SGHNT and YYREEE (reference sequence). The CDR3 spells CASSRTDTGELFF. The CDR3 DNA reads TGTGCCAGCAGCAGGACGGACACCGGGGAGCTGTTTTTT.

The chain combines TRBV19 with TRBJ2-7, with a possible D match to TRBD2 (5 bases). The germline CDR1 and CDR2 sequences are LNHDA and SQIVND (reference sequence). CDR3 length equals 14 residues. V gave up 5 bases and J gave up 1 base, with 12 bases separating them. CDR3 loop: CASSPGRDSYEQYF. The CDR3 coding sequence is TGTGCCAGTAGTCCAGGACGGGATTCCTACGAGCAGTACTTC.

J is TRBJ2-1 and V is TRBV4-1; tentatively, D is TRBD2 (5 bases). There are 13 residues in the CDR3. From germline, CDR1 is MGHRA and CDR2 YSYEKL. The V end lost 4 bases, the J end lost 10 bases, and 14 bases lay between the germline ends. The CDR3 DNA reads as TGCGCCAGCAGCCCGACCACTAGTCCCGAGCAGTTCTTC. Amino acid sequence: CASSPTTSPEQFF.

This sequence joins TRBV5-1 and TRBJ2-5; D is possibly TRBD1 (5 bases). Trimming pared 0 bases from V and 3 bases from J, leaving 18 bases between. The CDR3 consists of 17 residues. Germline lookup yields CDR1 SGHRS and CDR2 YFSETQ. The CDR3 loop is CASSLAGRTRPEETQYF. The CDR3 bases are TGCGCCAGCAGCTTGGCGGGTCGGACACGACCCGAAGAGACCCAGTACTTC. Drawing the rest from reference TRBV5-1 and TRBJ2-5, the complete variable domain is KAGVTQTPRYLIKTRGQQVTLSCSPISGHRSVSWYQQTPGQGLQFLFEYFSETQRNKGNFPGRFSGRQFSNSRSEMNVSTLELGDSALYLCASSLAGRTRPEETQYFGPGTRLLVL.

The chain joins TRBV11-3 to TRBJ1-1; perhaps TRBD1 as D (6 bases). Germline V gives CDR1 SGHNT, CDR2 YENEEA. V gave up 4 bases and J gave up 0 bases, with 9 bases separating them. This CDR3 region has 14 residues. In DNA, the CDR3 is TGTGCCAGCAGCTCGGGACAAATGAACACTGAAGCTTTCTTT. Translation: CASSSGQMNTEAFF.

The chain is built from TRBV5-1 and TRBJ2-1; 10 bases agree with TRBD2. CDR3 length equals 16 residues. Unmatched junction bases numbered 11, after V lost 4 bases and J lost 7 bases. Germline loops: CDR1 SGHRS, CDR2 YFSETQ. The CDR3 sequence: CASSPQLAGAHNEQFF. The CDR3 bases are TGCGCCAGCAGCCCACAGCTAGCGGGAGCTCATAATGAGCAGTTCTTC.

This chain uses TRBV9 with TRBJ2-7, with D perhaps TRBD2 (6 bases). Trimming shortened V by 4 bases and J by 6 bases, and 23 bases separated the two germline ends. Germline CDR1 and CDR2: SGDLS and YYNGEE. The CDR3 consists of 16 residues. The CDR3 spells CASSPPRITSPREQYF. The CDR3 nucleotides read TGTGCCAGCAGCCCCCCTCGGATAACTAGCCCTCGCGAGCAGTACTTC.

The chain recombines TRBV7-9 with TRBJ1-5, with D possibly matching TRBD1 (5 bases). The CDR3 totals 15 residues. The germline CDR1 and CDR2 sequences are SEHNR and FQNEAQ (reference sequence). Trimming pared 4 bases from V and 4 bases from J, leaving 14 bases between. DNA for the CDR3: TGTGCCAGCAGCTCGCCGAGGACACCTAATCAGCCCCAGCATTTT. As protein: CASSSPRTPNQPQHF.

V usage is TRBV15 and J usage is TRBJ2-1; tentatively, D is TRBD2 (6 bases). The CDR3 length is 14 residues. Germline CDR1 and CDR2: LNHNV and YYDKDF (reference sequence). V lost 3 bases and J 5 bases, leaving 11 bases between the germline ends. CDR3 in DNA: TGTGCCACCAGCAGGACTAGAGCTAACAATGAGCAGTTCTTC. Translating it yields CATSRTRANNEQFF.

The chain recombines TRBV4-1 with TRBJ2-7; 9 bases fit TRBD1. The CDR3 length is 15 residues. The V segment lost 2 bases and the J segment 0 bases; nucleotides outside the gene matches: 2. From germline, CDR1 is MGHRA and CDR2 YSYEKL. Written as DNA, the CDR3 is TGCGCCAGCAGCCAAAACAGGGGGCCCTCCTACGAGCAGTACTTC. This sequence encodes CASSQNRGPSYEQYF.